The 19 T cell receptor beta chains below were found in one sample sequenced in a study of human T cells and chemical hapten exposure. This sample's time point: pre-sensitization, week 0. Described treatment: therapeutic diphenylcyclopropenone sensitization with weekly scalp DPC. MiXCR was run by TCRdb on the RACE reads, yielding one entry per CDR3 protein. The sample has a few hundred thousand distinct CDR3 sequences, about 5% seen once. This specimen was whole blood, taken in connection with sensitization to the hapten diphenylcyclopropenone (DPC). The receptor source for this set is a young woman with alopecia areata. Some clones in this sample may be carry-over from other donors' samples.

This clonotype was observed at least ten times. Compared with germline, one end of the junction differs, possibly owing to a read error. The rearrangement links TRBV18 to TRBJ2-6; no definite D call. Germline CDR1 is KGHSH and CDR2 is LQKENI. This CDR3 has 15 residues. CDR3 bases: TGTGCCAGCTCGCCACAGAGATCTGGGGCCAACGTCCTGACTTTC. Protein product: CASSPQRSGANVLTF.

This chain links TRBV6-2 or TRBV6-3 with TRBJ2-7; D ambiguous. The CDR3 covers 14 residues. CDR1 and CDR2 (germline): MNHEY, SVGEGT. Trimming removed 5 bases at V and 4 bases at J, with 15 bases between. The CDR3 nucleotides read TGTGCCAGCAGTACCGATTTCGAAGCGTACGAGCAGTACTTC. It specifies CASSTDFEAYEQYF.

In this sample, this clonotype turned up a few times. The genes are TRBV3-1 and TRBJ1-4; D is unresolved. CDR3 length equals 14 residues. The V gene's germline CDR1 is LGHDT and CDR2 YNNKEL (reference sequence). V was clipped by 6 bases and J by 0 bases, with 8 bases between them. The CDR3 nucleotides read TGTGCCAGCAGGCACACCTCAACTAATGAAAAACTGTTTTTT. Protein product: CASRHTSTNEKLFF.

This clonotype was seen at least ten times. J is TRBJ1-5 and V is TRBV29-1, with D maybe TRBD1 (6 bases). Germline CDR1 is SQVTM and CDR2 is ANQGSEA. The CDR3 extends over 14 amino acids. V was clipped by 6 bases and J by 2 bases, with 14 bases between them. CDR3: CSVLTGFGNQPQHF. DNA of the CDR3: TGCAGCGTGCTTACAGGGTTTGGCAATCAGCCCCAGCATTTT.

V and J are TRBV18 and TRBJ2-5; D gene unclear. V lost 3 bases and J 5 bases, leaving 10 bases between the germline ends. CDR1 KGHSH and CDR2 LQKENI come from the germline V gene. The CDR3 is made up of 13 amino acids. In DNA, the CDR3 is TGTGCCAGCTCACCCCCCAACCCGGAGACCCAGTACTTC. As protein: CASSPPNPETQYF. The whole variable domain, filled in from reference TRBV18 and TRBJ2-5, reads NAGVMQNPRHLVRRRGQEARLRCSPMKGHSHVYWYRQLPEEGLKFMVYLQKENIIDESGMPKERFSAEFPKEGPSILRIQQVVRGDSAAYFCASSPPNPETQYFGPGTRLLVL.

This clonotype has only a few counts. This chain links TRBV6-5 with TRBJ2-2; 11 positions match TRBD2. In germline, CDR1 is MNHEY, CDR2 SVGAGI. This CDR3 is built from 15 residues. Trimming at V came to 5 bases and at J to 4 bases, leaving 3 bases not matched to a gene. Here the CDR3 DNA reads TGTGCCAGCAGTCATAGCGGGGGGGCCACCGGGGAGCTGTTTTTT. Its protein product is CASSHSGGATGELFF.

This clonotype was seen a handful of times. V and J are TRBV5-5 and TRBJ2-3; 8 bases map to TRBD1. V dropped 0 bases and J dropped 3; count of bases not matched to a gene: 3. The CDR3 has 15 amino acids. Germline V gene data show CDR1 as SGHKS and CDR2 as YYEKEE (reference sequence). For the CDR3, the DNA is TGTGCCAGCAGCTTGGTGACAGGGGTGACAGATACGCAGTATTTT. It translates to CASSLVTGVTDTQYF.

The chain carries TRBV6-6 and TRBJ1-5, with 8 nucleotides matching TRBD1. J gave up 7 bases and V 4 bases, and 12 bases lay outside the gene matches. Germline CDR1 is MNHNY and CDR2 is SVGAGI (reference sequence). The CDR3 runs to 16 residues. CDR3 nucleotides: TGTGCCAGCAGTTGGGGACAGGCGTTCGGGGAACAGCCCCAGCATTTT. Translation gives CASSWGQAFGEQPQHF.

The chain employs TRBV20-1 and TRBJ2-7; D may be TRBD1 (6 bases). Trimming removed 3 bases at V and 3 bases at J, with 15 bases between. Germline CDR1 and CDR2: DFQATT and SNEGSKA (reference sequence). This CDR3 spans 14 amino acids. The CDR3 DNA sequence: TGCAGTGCTAGGGGGCCAGGGGAATACTACGAGCAGTACTTC. Protein sequence: CSARGPGEYYEQYF.

Ten or more counts support this clonotype. The rearrangement uses TRBV24-1 and TRBJ1-1, with D perhaps TRBD1 (5 bases). V lost 5 bases and J 3 bases, leaving 6 bases between the germline ends. This CDR3 has 12 amino acids. The germline gives CDR1 KGHDR, CDR2 SFDVKD. CDR3 DNA sequence: TGTGCCACCAGTGCCAGGGACACTGAAGCTTTCTTT. Protein sequence: CATSARDTEAFF.

This clonotype was seen many times. The V gene is TRBV5-5, the J gene TRBJ2-5, with a possible D match to TRBD1 (5 bases). The CDR3 length is 13 residues. Trimming pared 4 bases from V and 4 bases from J, leaving 11 bases between. Germline CDR1 is SGHKS and CDR2 is YYEKEE (reference sequence). Here the CDR3 DNA reads TGTGCCAGCAGCCCCGTTAGGGGAGAGACCCAGTACTTC. This encodes CASSPVRGETQYF.

This chain connects TRBV5-1 to TRBJ2-3; D unclear. Germline values: CDR1 SGHRS, CDR2 YFSETQ. CDR3 length: 16 amino acids. Trimming removed 0 bases at V and 0 bases at J, with 11 bases between. The CDR3 nucleotides are TGCGCCAGCAGCTTGGCCAGTACCATTAGCACAGATACGCAGTATTTT. Residues: CASSLASTISTDTQYF.

The sample holds a few counts of this clonotype. The gene calls are TRBV7-9 and TRBJ1-1; tentatively, D is TRBD1 (6 bases). Trimming cost V 1 base and J 3 bases, with 18 bases left between them. Germline V gene sequence: CDR1 SEHNR, CDR2 FQNEAQ (reference sequence). CDR3 length: 17 amino acids. This chain's CDR3 is CASSLDLGGPGDTEAFF. The CDR3 nucleotides are TGTGCCAGCAGCTTAGATCTCGGGGGGCCGGGTGACACTGAAGCTTTCTTT.

The chain carries TRBV11-2 and TRBJ2-5, with D perhaps TRBD1 (6 bases). The V end lost 2 bases, the J end lost 3 bases, and 13 bases lay between the germline ends. Germline lookup yields CDR1 SGHAT and CDR2 FQNNGV. The CDR3 contains 15 residues. CDR3 protein: CASSLYGTKEETQYF. CDR3 bases: TGTGCCAGCAGCTTATACGGGACAAAGGAAGAGACCCAGTACTTC.

The J gene is TRBJ2-7, the V gene TRBV2; 7 bases are a match to TRBD1. The CDR3 sequence is 16 residues long. CDR1 and CDR2 (germline): SNHLY, FYNNEI. With 3 bases clipped from V and 2 bases from J, the junction kept 10 bases outside the gene matches. As DNA, the CDR3 is TGTGCCAGCAGTGACGGTGGGGGACAGACAACCTACGAGCAGTACTTC. The encoded protein is CASSDGGGQTTYEQYF.

This clonotype has a count of ten or more. The J gene is TRBJ2-3, the V gene TRBV6-5, with TRBD2 as a possible D gene (5 bases). Germline loops: CDR1 MNHEY, CDR2 SVGAGI. The CDR3 consists of 12 residues. V was shortened by 8 bases and J by 5 bases, with 11 bases between the two germline ends. The CDR3 is CASARGRDTQYF. The CDR3 DNA reads TGTGCCAGCGCACGGGGTAGAGATACGCAGTATTTT.

At least ten counts were recorded for this clonotype. The genes are TRBV20-1 and TRBJ1-1, with D hard to call. Germline V gives CDR1 DFQATT, CDR2 SNEGSKA (reference sequence). The CDR3 contains 13 residues. Trimming removed 5 bases from V and 3 bases from J, with 13 bases in between. As DNA, the CDR3 is TGCAGTGCTCCCTTAGCATTCGACACTGAAGCTTTCTTT. Translation gives CSAPLAFDTEAFF.

This clonotype was seen once. The CDR3 sequence is CASSSAHKTQYF. The CDR3 DNA is TGTGCCAGCAGCTCCGCACACAAGACCCAGTACTTC. This chain joins TRBV7-8 and TRBJ2-5; D uncertain. Germline-derived CDR1 and CDR2 are SGHVS and FQNEAQ. Trimming took 4 bases from V and 6 from J, leaving 9 bases between them. The CDR3 consists of 12 residues.

V gene TRBV5-6 combines with J gene TRBJ1-2, with D perhaps TRBD1 (6 bases). Trimming cost V 3 bases and J 6 bases, with 15 bases left between them. The CDR3 is 14 amino acids. CDR1 is SGHDT, CDR2 YYEEEE, per germline. The chain's CDR3 is CASSSKQGIHGYTF. CDR3 DNA sequence: TGTGCCAGCAGCTCTAAACAGGGTATCCATGGCTACACCTTC.